The 11 T cell receptor beta chains below were found in one sample sequenced in a study of radiotherapy plus CTLA-4 blockade in lung cancer. This table comes from immunoSEQ multiplex PCR, and its TCRdb copy is limited to in-frame clones, with some not included. Of approximately 52,000 clones listed, 60% to 80% are singletons. The specimen comprised peripheral blood, sampled from a patient treated with radiotherapy plus ipilimumab. The receptors come from a human donor with non-small cell lung cancer whose response to radiotherapy plus ipilimumab could not be evaluated.

This clone was counted a single time. The chain uses TRBV7-9 and TRBJ2-2; 10 nucleotides align to TRBD1. The CDR3 totals 16 residues. Trimming at V came to 5 bases and at J to 6 bases, leaving 9 bases not matched to a gene. Looked up from germline, CDR1 is SEHNR and CDR2 is FQNEAQ (reference sequence). CDR3 sequence: CASSPAGTGVAGELFF. CDR3 bases: TGTGCCAGCAGCCCCGCCGGGACAGGGGTGGCCGGGGAGCTGTTTTTT.

This clone was detected once. The J gene is TRBJ1-1, the V gene TRBV29-1; no firm D call. V was cut by 1 base and J by 1 base, with 7 bases left in between. Germline V gene data show CDR1 as SQVTM and CDR2 as ANQGSEA. The CDR3 totals 13 residues. In nucleotides, the CDR3 is TGCAGCGTTGAAGGGGGAGGGAACACTGAAGCTTTCTTT. It codes for CSVEGGGNTEAFF.

CDR3: CASSLGTGTNSPLHF. The CDR3, as DNA: TGTGCCAGCAGCTTAGGTACAGGGACTAATTCACCCCTCCACTTT. The V gene is TRBV7-3, the J gene TRBJ1-6, with TRBD1 as a possible D gene (6 bases). The CDR3 is made up of 15 amino acids. Trimming pared 2 bases from V and 6 bases from J, leaving 11 bases between. Per germline, CDR1 SGHTA and CDR2 FQGTGA.

The rearrangement joins TRBV7-2 to TRBJ1-2; 10 bases are shared with TRBD1. Germline V gene sequence: CDR1 SGHTA, CDR2 FQGNSA. V gave up 5 bases and J gave up 3 bases; unmatched junction bases: 9. The CDR3 consists of 16 residues. The DNA of the CDR3 is TGTGCCAGCAGCGACCGACGACAGGGGGCTTACTATGGCTACACCTTC. Translation: CASSDRRQGAYYGYTF.

The chain is built from TRBV19 and TRBJ2-3; D perhaps matches TRBD2 (5 bases). CDR1 is LNHDA, CDR2 SQIVND, per germline (reference sequence). This CDR3 is 15 amino acids long. The V end was cut by 4 bases, the J end by 2 bases, with 13 bases between. The DNA of the CDR3 is TGTGCCAGTAGTAGCGTCGGGGTTTCCACAGATACGCAGTATTTT. Its translation is CASSSVGVSTDTQYF.

The chain has TRBV5-1 and TRBJ2-3; possible D gene TRBD2, 5 bases. The germline V and J ends were trimmed by 0 bases and 0 bases, with 17 bases remaining between them. The CDR3 is made up of 18 amino acids. CDR1 SGHRS and CDR2 YFSETQ come from the germline V gene. The CDR3 bases are TGCGCCAGCAGCTTGGGGCTACTACTAGTTACTAGCACAGATACGCAGTATTTT. Its protein is CASSLGLLLVTSTDTQYF.

The rearrangement links TRBV28 to TRBJ1-2; D remains unclear. The V gene's germline CDR1 is MDHEN and CDR2 SYDVKM. V was shortened by 5 bases and J by 4 bases, with 11 bases between the two germline ends. The CDR3 is made up of 13 amino acids. The CDR3 sequence: CASSPRRVYGYTF. The CDR3 DNA reads as TGTGCCAGCAGTCCGAGGAGGGTCTATGGCTACACCTTC.

This chain uses TRBV18 with TRBJ1-1; D is unresolved. Per the germline V gene, CDR1 is KGHSH and CDR2 is LQKENI. The V end was cut by 6 bases, the J end by 5 bases, with 16 bases between. CDR3 length equals 14 residues. CDR3 bases: TGTGCCAGCTCCCCCAGGAAGGACTTTACTGAAGCTTTCTTT. Its translation is CASSPRKDFTEAFF.

The chain uses TRBV2 and TRBJ1-1; 8 bases match TRBD1. The V and J ends lost 10 bases and 2 bases, in that order; junction bases with no gene match: 9. This CDR3 spans 14 amino acids. Germline-derived CDR1 and CDR2 are SNHLY and FYNNEI. As DNA, the CDR3 is TGTGCCATCTTCCTGGGACAGGCTAACACTGAAGCTTTCTTT. Translation gives CAIFLGQANTEAFF.

V is TRBV28 and J is TRBJ1-2; 8 bases align to TRBD1. The CDR3 runs 12 residues. V lost 2 bases to trimming and J lost 14 bases; unmatched junction nucleotides: 7. Germline V gene data show CDR1 as MDHEN and CDR2 as SYDVKM. CDR3 DNA: TGTGCCAGCAGTTTAGCAGGGGGCACGTCTACCTTC. It is translated as CASSLAGGTSTF.

The J gene is TRBJ2-3, the V gene TRBV7-2; no reliable D call. V lost 8 bases and J lost 4, with 13 bases in between. CDR1 and CDR2 from the germline V gene are SGHTA and FQGNSA. This CDR3 region has 13 residues. The CDR3 DNA reads as TGTGCCAGCTCACCGTATGGCCCAGATACGCAGTATTTT. This translates into CASSPYGPDTQYF.